This TCR beta chain was identified during a study of T cell clonality in common variable immunodeficiency. Study-wide results and caveats: In common variable immunodeficiency, TCR beta chains reportedly carried fewer deletions and N-nucleotide insertions. Shared TCRbeta clones were fewer between CVID subjects than controls.

CVID and control samples used equivalent genomic DNA input. Using immunoSEQ multiplex PCR, the repertoire was profiled, and TCRdb retains in-frame clones only, with some absent. The record shows tens of thousands of clones for this sample, with no singletons present. Per the germline V gene, CDR1 is SGHRS and CDR2 is YFSETQ. CDR3 length equals 14 residues. The sample holds a few counts of this clone. Its antigen remains unknown. From the germline J gene comes the end of the CDR3, since the read stops 3 residues before it. Sequenced sample: peripheral blood mononuclear cells. This sequence was found in a person aged 18 to 75 in good health. V usage is TRBV5-1 and J usage is TRBJ2-3, with a possible D match to TRBD2 (6 bases). CDR3: CASSSPGLQETQYF. The sequenced part of the CDR3 DNA is TGCGCCAGCAGCTCACCGGGACTTCAAGAGACG.